The following is a T cell receptor (beta chain) sequence with its context. The germline gives CDR1 SGHTA, CDR2 FQGNSA. CDR3 size: 15 residues. The data stem from a study of monozygotic twins with inflammatory bowel disease. TCRdb re-called the 5' RACE reads; every CDR3 protein appears as one record, without DNA. In total, the table holds a few hundred thousand distinct CDR3 sequences. This chain connects TRBV7-2 to TRBJ1-5. The clonotype comes from a human donor with ulcerative colitis or Crohn's disease, or a healthy co-twin of an affected twin (not recorded which). Sequencing was carried out using blood. CDR3 residues: CASSLVVQRNQPQHF.